The 23 T cell receptor beta chains presented below share a single source sample, sequenced in a study of T cell repertoires in cytomegalovirus infection. TCRdb ran MiXCR on the reads and lists one entry per CDR3 protein. This sample has approximately 340,000 distinct CDR3 sequences; 29% occur once, and the top ten carry roughly 20%. These receptors lack a known antigen. The sequencing here drew on cultured PBMCs, taken from culture after CMV antigen stimulation. The receptors derive from a human donor in good health (CMV status not recorded). Some clones in this sample may be carry-over from other donors' samples.

A remark on this clonotype: One junction end does not reproduce the germline sequence, and a read error may be involved. The chain combines TRBV5-1 with TRBJ2-2; D ambiguous. Germline values: CDR1 SGHRS, CDR2 YFSETQ. This CDR3 has 16 residues. CDR3 sequence (DNA): TGCGCCAGCAGCTTGACCCTTGACTGGAACCCCGGGGAGCTGTTTTTT. This translates into CASSLTLDWNPGELFF.

The chain joins TRBV11-2 to TRBJ1-2; tentative D call: TRBD1 (5 bases). Trimming pared 4 bases from V and 5 bases from J, leaving 20 bases between. The CDR3 sequence is 16 residues long. Germline V gene lookup returns CDR1 SGHAT and CDR2 FQNNGV. CDR3 nucleotide sequence: TGTGCCAGCAGCTCCATTCGGGGGATCGCCCCTTATGGCTACACCTTC. Protein: CASSSIRGIAPYGYTF.

This clonotype was observed a handful of times. This chain uses TRBV19 with TRBJ1-1; tentative D call: TRBD1 (5 bases). This CDR3 is 13 amino acids long. The germline V gene encodes CDR1 LNHDA and CDR2 SQIVND (reference sequence). V was pared by 7 bases and J by 0 bases, with 9 bases between. The CDR3 DNA reads TGTGCCAGTATCGGACACCTGAACACTGAAGCTTTCTTT. It is translated as CASIGHLNTEAFF.

This clonotype appeared a few times. The chain carries TRBV6-1 and TRBJ1-3; possibly TRBD1 for D (5 bases). From germline, CDR1 is MNHNS and CDR2 SASEGT. CDR3 size: 18 residues. V gave up 5 bases and J gave up 0 bases, with 20 bases separating them. The CDR3 reads CASSPPLNQGFSGNTIYF. Here the CDR3 DNA reads TGTGCCAGCAGTCCCCCACTCAATCAGGGCTTCTCTGGAAACACCATATATTTT.

This clonotype was picked up a small number of times. The J gene is TRBJ2-1, the V gene TRBV7-3; 8 bases are a match to TRBD2. The CDR3 length is 15 residues. CDR1 SGHTA and CDR2 FQGTGA come from the germline V gene. Losses at the gene ends were 5 bases for V and 5 bases for J; bases not matched to a gene: 8. The CDR3 reads CASSTPGLENNEQFF. DNA for the CDR3: TGTGCCAGCAGCACCCCGGGACTAGAAAACAATGAGCAGTTCTTC.

The chain recombines TRBV24-1 with TRBJ2-5; TRBD1 aligns across 10 bases. The CDR3 sequence is 16 residues long. The germline V gene encodes CDR1 KGHDR and CDR2 SFDVKD. V shed 4 bases and J 1 base; nucleotides not matched to a gene: 5. The DNA for the CDR3 is TGTGCCACCAGTGACTATCGGACAGGGGGCCAAGAGACCCAGTACTTC. This gives the protein CATSDYRTGGQETQYF.

Only a few counts were recorded for this clonotype. The genes are TRBV19 and TRBJ2-1; D not certain. The CDR3 runs to 14 residues. The V gene lost 1 base and the J gene lost 6 bases, with 10 bases spanning the gap. Germline loops: CDR1 LNHDA, CDR2 SQIVND (reference sequence). The CDR3 coding sequence is TGTGCCAGTAGTATAGTAGGGCTCGGCAATGAGCAGTTCTTC. Residues: CASSIVGLGNEQFF.

This clonotype came up many times. The genes are TRBV7-8 and TRBJ2-3; D tentatively reads TRBD1 or TRBD2 (5 bases each). Trimming pared 1 base from V and 0 bases from J, leaving 8 bases between. Germline CDR1 reads SGHVS; CDR2 reads FQNEAQ. CDR3 size: 15 residues. The CDR3 region has the DNA TGTGCCAGCAGCTTAGAGGGGAGAAGCACAGATACGCAGTATTTT. It translates to CASSLEGRSTDTQYF.

The chain joins TRBV28 to TRBJ2-5; TRBD2 agrees at 7 bases. V lost 1 base, J lost 1 base, and 3 bases stayed unmatched. Germline values: CDR1 MDHEN, CDR2 SYDVKM. The length of the CDR3 is 15 residues. Written as DNA, the CDR3 is TGTGCCAGCAGTTTATCGGGGGAGGGCCAAGAGACCCAGTACTTC. It is translated as CASSLSGEGQETQYF.

The chain links TRBV10-3 to TRBJ2-1; D possibly uses TRBD1 or TRBD2 (5 bases each). The germline gives CDR1 ENHRY, CDR2 SYGVKD. With 11 bases removed from V and 4 bases from J, the gap between germline ends came to 15 bases. This CDR3 is built from 13 residues. This chain's CDR3 is CAAGASLYNEQFF. In nucleotides, the CDR3 is TGTGCCGCCGGGGCTAGTCTTTACAATGAGCAGTTCTTC.

The chain joins TRBV28 to TRBJ1-5, with D unclear. The V end was cut by 6 bases, the J end by 5 bases, with 17 bases between. Germline lookup yields CDR1 MDHEN and CDR2 SYDVKM. This CDR3 has 15 residues. In nucleotides, the CDR3 is TGTGCCAGCAGCCTCGACCCTCCCTCAGATCAGCCCCAGCATTTT. This gives the protein CASSLDPPSDQPQHF.

There are a few counts of this clonotype. The V call is TRBV28, the J call TRBJ2-7; 9 positions match TRBD2. The germline V gene encodes CDR1 MDHEN and CDR2 SYDVKM. The trim removed 6 bases at V and 3 bases at J, leaving 12 bases unmatched. CDR3 length: 16 residues. CDR3 in DNA: TGTGCCAGCAGCCGTCCCGGACTAGCGCCGAACTACGAGCAGTACTTC. Residues: CASSRPGLAPNYEQYF.

The chain combines TRBV29-1 with TRBJ2-2; 8 bases align to TRBD1. CDR1 is SQVTM and CDR2 is ANQGSEA in the germline V gene. There are 14 residues in the CDR3. The trim removed 6 bases at V and 1 base at J, leaving 4 bases unmatched. The CDR3 bases are TGCAGCGTGCAGGGGACAGGGAACACCGGGGAGCTGTTTTTT. Protein: CSVQGTGNTGELFF.

As to this clonotype: The conserved phenylalanine or tryptophan normally closing the CDR3 is absent here, so this likely arose from a read error. This chain connects TRBV7-2 to TRBJ2-3, with a tentative D call TRBD1 (6 bases). CDR1 and CDR2 (germline): SGHTA, FQGNSA. V lost 2 bases, J lost 2 bases, and 14 bases lay in between. CDR3 size: 16 residues. The CDR3 protein is CASSLYWTADTDTQYL. CDR3 sequence (DNA): TGTGCCAGCAGCTTATATTGGACAGCTGACACAGATACGCAGTATTTA.

The rearrangement joins TRBV6-1 to TRBJ2-1; D not resolved. The germline CDR1 and CDR2 sequences are MNHNS and SASEGT. With 2 bases removed from V and 8 bases from J, the gap between germline ends came to 22 bases. CDR3 size: 17 residues. In DNA, the CDR3 is TGTGCCAGCAGTGAATGGTCGGGTCGCGGTACCATCCATGAGCAGTTCTTC. Encoded protein: CASSEWSGRGTIHEQFF.

The rearrangement uses TRBV7-3 and TRBJ1-1, with D unclear. Germline V gene sequence: CDR1 SGHTA, CDR2 FQGTGA. The CDR3 spans 14 residues. V lost 4 bases, J lost 1 base, and 10 bases lay in between. CDR3 sequence reads: CASSSVGTNTEAFF. As DNA, the CDR3 is TGTGCCAGCAGCTCAGTCGGCACGAACACTGAAGCTTTCTTT.

This clonotype turned up a few times. The chain employs TRBV4-1 and TRBJ2-5, with D tentatively TRBD1 (6 bases). V lost 0 bases and J 2 bases, leaving 13 bases between the germline ends. Per germline, CDR1 MGHRA and CDR2 YSYEKL. The CDR3 is 16 amino acids. CDR3 residues: CASSQDRGRRQETQYF. CDR3 in DNA: TGCGCCAGCAGCCAAGACAGGGGTCGGAGGCAAGAGACCCAGTACTTC.

There are a few counts of this clonotype. This rearrangement joins TRBV7-3 to TRBJ2-2; D not resolved. This CDR3 has 14 amino acids. Germline V gene lookup returns CDR1 SGHTA and CDR2 FQGTGA. Trimming removed 2 bases at V and 3 bases at J, with 7 bases between. The CDR3 loop reads CASSLDRDTGELFF. As DNA, the CDR3 is TGTGCCAGCAGCTTAGATCGGGACACCGGGGAGCTGTTTTTT.

This clonotype was observed a single time. The chain carries TRBV27 and TRBJ1-6; 9 positions match TRBD1. This CDR3 comprises 13 residues. V lost 8 bases, J lost 8 bases, and 4 bases stayed unmatched. Germline CDR1 MNHEY, CDR2 SMNVEV (reference sequence). For the CDR3, the DNA is TGTGCCAGCTGGGACAGGGTGGATTCACCCCTCCACTTT. As protein: CASWDRVDSPLHF.

In its sample, this clonotype was seen once. This rearrangement joins TRBV20-1 to TRBJ2-2; TRBD2 aligns across 7 bases. CDR3 length equals 16 residues. Germline CDR1 is DFQATT and CDR2 is SNEGSKA (reference sequence). The trim removed 3 bases at V and 3 bases at J, leaving 10 bases unmatched. The CDR3 here is CSASLTGGVYTGELFF. The CDR3 nucleotides are TGCAGTGCTAGTTTAACGGGAGGAGTTTACACCGGGGAGCTGTTTTTT.

J is TRBJ2-7 and V is TRBV7-9; D is perhaps TRBD1 or TRBD2 (5 bases each). V was shortened by 4 bases and J by 3 bases, with 19 bases between the two germline ends. This CDR3 region has 16 residues. Germline V CDR1 and CDR2: SEHNR, FQNEAQ (reference sequence). This chain's CDR3 is CASSSGRPDGNYEQYF. CDR3 coding DNA: TGTGCCAGCAGCTCGGGACGCCCAGACGGGAACTACGAGCAGTACTTC.

V is TRBV12-3 or TRBV12-4 and J is TRBJ1-3, with a tentative D call TRBD1 (6 bases). This CDR3 has 14 amino acids. V dropped 1 base and J dropped 8 bases, with 12 bases sitting between them. This CDR3 is CASSLDLRGYTIYF. CDR3 DNA: TGTGCCAGCAGTTTAGACCTCAGGGGTTACACCATATATTTT.

V is TRBV3-1 and J is TRBJ1-5; 7 positions match TRBD1. V was pared by 4 bases and J by 5 bases, with 5 bases of the junction left unmatched. The length of the CDR3 is 14 residues. Germline loops: CDR1 LGHDT, CDR2 YNNKEL (reference sequence). CDR3 region: CASSPGQLDQPQHF. DNA for the CDR3: TGTGCCAGCAGCCCGGGACAGTTGGATCAGCCCCAGCATTTT.